This TCR beta chain appears in the sequencing data of a study of long-term antiretroviral therapy in people with HIV. Every sample had about 0.9-10 million cryopreserved PBMC in it before DNA extraction. An immunoSEQ assay, version v3.0, was performed at survey level. Assay: immunoSEQ multiplex PCR; the TCRdb copy retains only in-frame clones and omits some. The table lists fewer than 40,000 clones, approximately 85% of them singletons, with 4.5% to 6% in the top ten. The sample here was unsorted PBMCs, taken 3.1 years after starting antiretroviral therapy. This clonotype was sampled from a woman aged 50 to 60 with HIV.

The CDR3 nucleotides are TGTGCCAGCAGCTTGTCCCCCGGTGAAAAACTGTTTTTT. This translates into CASSLSPGEKLFF. The gene calls are TRBV5-5 and TRBJ1-4; D call uncertain. V shed 1 base and J shed 7 bases, with 8 bases lying between them. CDR1 and CDR2 (germline): SGHKS, YYEKEE (reference sequence). This CDR3 comprises 13 residues. Variable domain in full (rest from reference TRBV5-5 and TRBJ1-4): DAGVTQSPTHLIKTRGQQVTLRCSPISGHKSVSWYQQVLGQGPQFIFQYYEKEERGRGNFPDRFSARQFPNYSSELNVNALLLGDSALYLCASSLSPGEKLFFGSGTQLSVL.